The 18 T cell receptor beta chains below come from one sample, sequenced in a study of shared clonotypes between healthy human individuals. This table comes from immunoSEQ multiplex PCR, and its TCRdb copy is limited to in-frame clones, with some not included. This sample has millions of clones, with more than 80% found just once. Specimen: naive CD4+ T cells sorted from blood. As to subset: CD45RA+ positively selected. These receptors were collected from a man aged 18 to 30 in good health.

The V gene is TRBV7-2, the J gene TRBJ1-6; 9 positions match TRBD1. Germline-derived CDR1 and CDR2 are SGHTA and FQGNSA. This CDR3 comprises 14 residues. V trimming: 5 bases; J trimming: 8 bases; junction bases outside the gene matches: 4. The CDR3 DNA reads as TGTGCCAGCAGCCCAAGACAGGGGGATTCACCCCTCCACTTT. Translated: CASSPRQGDSPLHF.

This clone is a singleton in its sample. The chain links TRBV4-2 to TRBJ2-2, with 7 bases identical to TRBD2. CDR3 length: 15 amino acids. Germline V gives CDR1 LGHNA, CDR2 YNFKEQ. The trim removed 4 bases at V and 5 bases at J, leaving 7 bases unmatched. Here the CDR3 DNA reads TGTGCCAGCAGCCGCTCCGGGACTATAACCGGGGAGCTGTTTTTT. Amino acid sequence: CASSRSGTITGELFF.

This clone was seen just once. This rearrangement joins TRBV2 to TRBJ2-3; D ambiguous. Looked up from germline, CDR1 is SNHLY and CDR2 is FYNNEI. This CDR3 is built from 13 residues. V lost 4 bases, J lost 2 bases, and 7 bases lay in between. The CDR3 spells CASSVMITDTQYF. The DNA for the CDR3 is TGTGCCAGCAGTGTCATGATCACAGATACGCAGTATTTT.

This chain links TRBV7-6 with TRBJ1-3; no firm D call. The CDR3 is 14 amino acids. V was shortened by 0 bases and J by 4 bases, with 7 bases between the two germline ends. Germline V gene data show CDR1 as SGHVS and CDR2 as FNYEAQ. Here the CDR3 reads CASSLAGQGNTIYF. The CDR3 bases are TGTGCCAGCAGCTTAGCAGGGCAAGGAAACACCATATATTTT. Full variable domain (missing parts from reference TRBV7-6 and TRBJ1-3): GAGVSQSPRYKVTKRGQDVALRCDPISGHVSLYWYRQALGQGPEFLTYFNYEAQQDKSGLPNDRFSAERPEGSISTLTIQRTEQRDSAMYRCASSLAGQGNTIYFGEGSWLTVV.

J is TRBJ1-1 and V is TRBV5-1, with a possible D match to TRBD1 (5 bases). Germline V gives CDR1 SGHRS, CDR2 YFSETQ. V lost 10 bases and J lost 0, with 22 bases in between. This CDR3 contains 16 residues. The CDR3 loop is CAGPQAPGALNTEAFF. CDR3 in DNA: TGCGCCGGCCCGCAGGCACCCGGGGCCTTGAACACTGAAGCTTTCTTT.

The count of this clone is one. The genes are TRBV12-5 and TRBJ1-1; tentatively, D is TRBD1 (5 bases). Germline-derived CDR1 and CDR2 are LGHNT and FRNRAP. The germline V and J ends were trimmed by 2 bases and 1 base, with 5 bases remaining between them. This CDR3 has 13 amino acids. CDR3 residues: CASGLRGNTEAFF. For the CDR3, the DNA is TGTGCTAGTGGTTTGAGGGGGAACACTGAAGCTTTCTTT. Filled out from reference TRBV12-5 and TRBJ1-1, the complete variable domain reads DARVTQTPRHKVTEMGQEVTMRCQPILGHNTVFWYRQTMMQGLELLAYFRNRAPLDDSGMPKDRFSAEMPDATLATLKIQPSEPRDSAVYFCASGLRGNTEAFFGQGTRLTVV.

J is TRBJ2-3 and V is TRBV5-1; possibly TRBD2 for D (7 bases). Trimming stripped 9 bases from V and 4 bases from J, with 18 bases between. The germline gives CDR1 SGHRS, CDR2 YFSETQ. This CDR3 is built from 14 residues. CDR3 amino acids: CATTDGGQSDTQYF. CDR3 DNA: TGCGCCACCACGGACGGGGGGCAGTCAGATACGCAGTATTTT.

The chain combines TRBV5-6 with TRBJ2-1; the D gene is possibly TRBD2 (7 bases). Looked up from germline, CDR1 is SGHDT and CDR2 is YYEEEE. The CDR3 covers 15 residues. V was pared by 9 bases and J by 10 bases, with 26 bases between. The CDR3 protein is CATTRGVRDMVEQFF. CDR3 coding DNA: TGTGCCACCACCCGGGGGGTCAGGGACATGGTGGAGCAGTTCTTC.

This clone was seen a single time. The chain is built from TRBV18 and TRBJ1-5; the D is unclear. CDR1 KGHSH and CDR2 LQKENI come from the germline V gene. The V gene lost 3 bases and the J gene lost 4 bases, with 13 bases spanning the gap. The CDR3 sequence is 15 residues long. Written as DNA, the CDR3 is TGTGCCAGCTCACCGGGGATCGGGAGGAATCAGCCCCAGCATTTT. Amino acids: CASSPGIGRNQPQHF.

The chain carries TRBV18 and TRBJ1-4; tentative D call: TRBD1 (6 bases). The CDR3 has 14 residues. Per germline, CDR1 KGHSH and CDR2 LQKENI. Trimming took off 0 bases at V and 8 bases at J, with 10 bases between the two ends. This CDR3 is CASSPPTGSEKLFF. CDR3 DNA: TGTGCCAGCTCACCACCTACAGGGTCGGAAAAACTGTTTTTT.

This chain joins TRBV27 and TRBJ2-7, with 9 nucleotides matching TRBD2. With V trimmed by 5 bases and J by 2 bases, 7 bases remained unmatched. The CDR3 contains 15 residues. CDR1 is MNHEY and CDR2 is SMNVEV in the germline V gene (reference sequence). The CDR3 DNA follows: TGTGCCAGCAGTACGACTAGCGGAACGACCTACGAGCAGTACTTC. It translates to CASSTTSGTTYEQYF.

The chain combines TRBV18 with TRBJ2-7; TRBD1 agrees at 7 bases. V lost 6 bases to trimming and J lost 0 bases; unmatched junction nucleotides: 8. Germline CDR1 reads KGHSH; CDR2 reads LQKENI. This CDR3 is built from 15 residues. CDR3 DNA sequence: TGTGCCAGCTCGCAGGGGGACAGCCTCTCCTACGAGCAGTACTTC. Translating it yields CASSQGDSLSYEQYF.

This clone showed up just once. The chain carries TRBV7-9 and TRBJ2-5, with D unclear. Germline CDR1 and CDR2: SEHNR and FQNEAQ (reference sequence). V was clipped by 2 bases and J by 5 bases, with 9 bases between them. CDR3 size: 13 residues. CDR3 nucleotide sequence: TGTGCCAGCAGCTTATTAATAAGGGAGACCCAGTACTTC. Its translation is CASSLLIRETQYF.

This clone was detected once. The V gene is TRBV6-5, the J gene TRBJ1-1; 7 nucleotides align to TRBD1. CDR1 is MNHEY, CDR2 SVGAGI, per germline. V lost 4 bases to trimming and J lost 4 bases; unmatched junction nucleotides: 6. The CDR3 runs to 14 residues. The CDR3 loop is CASSSDRPPTEAFF. As DNA, the CDR3 is TGTGCCAGCAGTTCGGACAGGCCACCCACTGAAGCTTTCTTT.

The V and J genes are TRBV10-3 and TRBJ1-1, with D perhaps matching TRBD1 (5 bases). The CDR3 contains 15 residues. Germline V lookup: CDR1 ENHRY, CDR2 SYGVKD. Trimming removed 6 bases from V and 4 bases from J, with 18 bases in between. Written as DNA, the CDR3 is TGTGCCATCAGAGGGGTTGATGGGATCGGCACTGAAGCTTTCTTT. Amino acid sequence: CAIRGVDGIGTEAFF.

V and J are TRBV5-6 and TRBJ2-5; 7 nucleotides align to TRBD1. This CDR3 spans 13 amino acids. The V and J ends lost 3 bases and 4 bases, in that order; junction bases with no gene match: 3. Germline V gives CDR1 SGHDT, CDR2 YYEEEE. The DNA of the CDR3 is TGTGCCAGCAGCTCTAGACAGGGAGAGACCCAGTACTTC. Translated: CASSSRQGETQYF.

CDR3 sequence reads: CASSPLDRDYGYTF. In DNA form, the CDR3 reads TGTGCCAGTAGTCCCTTGGACAGGGACTATGGCTACACCTTC. The gene calls are TRBV19 and TRBJ1-2; 8 bases agree with TRBD1. Germline V CDR1 and CDR2: LNHDA, SQIVND (reference sequence). V shed 5 bases, J shed 3 bases, and the junction held 5 bases outside the gene matches. CDR3 length: 14 amino acids.

In the case of this clone: The same CDR3 also results from other DNA sequences found in this sample. The J gene is TRBJ1-3, the V gene TRBV5-1; the match to TRBD1 covers 7 bases. CDR3 length equals 14 residues. The trim removed 3 bases at V and 1 base at J, leaving 1 base unmatched. Germline CDR1 is SGHRS and CDR2 is YFSETQ. The CDR3 protein is CASSSGGSGNTIYF. In nucleotides, the CDR3 is TGCGCCAGCAGCTCAGGGGGTTCTGGAAACACCATATATTTT.